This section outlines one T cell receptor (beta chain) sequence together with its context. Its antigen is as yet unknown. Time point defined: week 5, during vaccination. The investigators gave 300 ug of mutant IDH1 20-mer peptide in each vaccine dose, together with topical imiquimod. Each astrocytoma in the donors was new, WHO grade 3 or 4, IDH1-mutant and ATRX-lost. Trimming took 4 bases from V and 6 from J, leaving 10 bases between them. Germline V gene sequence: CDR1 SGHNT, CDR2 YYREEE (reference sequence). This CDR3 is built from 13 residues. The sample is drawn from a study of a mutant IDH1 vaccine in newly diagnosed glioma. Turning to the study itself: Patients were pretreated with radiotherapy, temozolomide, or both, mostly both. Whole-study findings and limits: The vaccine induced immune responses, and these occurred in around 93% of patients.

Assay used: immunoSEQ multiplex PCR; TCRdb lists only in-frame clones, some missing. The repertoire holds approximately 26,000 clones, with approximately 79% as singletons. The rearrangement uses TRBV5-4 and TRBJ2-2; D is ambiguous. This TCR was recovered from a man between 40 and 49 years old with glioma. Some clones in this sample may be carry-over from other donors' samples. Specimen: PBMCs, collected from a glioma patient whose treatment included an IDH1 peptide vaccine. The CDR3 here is CASSPDAAGELFF. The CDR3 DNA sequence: TGTGCCAGCAGCCCTGACGCTGCCGGGGAGCTGTTTTTT. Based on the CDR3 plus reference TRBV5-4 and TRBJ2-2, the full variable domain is ETGVTQSPTHLIKTRGQQVTLRCSSQSGHNTVSWYQQALGQGPQFIFQYYREEENGRGNFPPRFSGLQFPNYSSELNVNALELDDSALYLCASSPDAAGELFFGEGSRLTVL.